This TCR beta chain is drawn from a study of graft-versus-host responses after intestinal transplantation. Overall study: Each recipient received anti-thymocyte globulin induction, then tacrolimus and steroids for approximately three years. Whole-study findings and limits: Analysis identified GvH clones in recipient marrow, with some appearing first in ileum or blood. Early post-transplant falls in HvG clones accompanied the peak levels of circulating GvH clones. Allograft clonal ratios (graft-versus-host to host-versus-graft) were high in patients who had graft-donor T cell macrochimerism.

The CDR3 has 18 residues. Germline V gene data show CDR1 as MGHDK and CDR2 as SYGVNS. V gave up 3 bases and J gave up 3 bases; unmatched junction bases: 9. About this clone: Its matching antigen is unknown.

The table came from immunoSEQ multiplex PCR; TCRdb's copy has only in-frame clones and leaves some out. In the table there are 96,000 or so clones, 90% to 95% of which are singletons. The sample was unstimulated CD4+ T cells sorted from spleen or lymph node cells, taken before intestinal transplant. The source of this sequence is a human donor who received an intestinal transplant. This sequence joins TRBV25-1 and TRBJ2-2; 11 nucleotides match TRBD1. The CDR3 DNA reads as TGTGCCAGCAGTGATCCTACCGGACAGGGGGCCGACACCGGGGAGCTGTTTTTT. Translation gives CASSDPTGQGADTGELFF. The whole variable domain, filled in from reference TRBV25-1 and TRBJ2-2, reads EADIYQTPRYLVIGTGKKITLECSQTMGHDKMYWYQQDPGMELHLIHYSYGVNSTEKGDLSSESTVSRIRTEHFPLTLESARPSHTSQYLCASSDPTGQGADTGELFFGEGSRLTVL.